This TCR beta chain was identified during a study of T cells in Graves' hyperthyroidism and ophthalmopathy. Study details: The initial diagnosis was the point when peripheral blood was collected, ahead of any treatment. General study points: Blood also showed most of the thyroid clonotypes that were expanded above 0.001.

This clonotype was found a few times. Its target is not known. A much larger clone lies one base from this, so it may be a read error. There are 12 residues in the CDR3. CDR1 is MDHEN and CDR2 is SYDVKM in the germline V gene. TCR beta CDR3 sequences were amplified from RNA transcripts. The HTBI primer set was used in a first-round RT-PCR of the TCR CDR3. Each CDR3 protein gets one entry after TCRdb re-called the multiplex PCR reads with MiXCR. The data hold hundreds of thousands of distinct CDR3 sequences, with about 14% observed a single time. The receptor's source is a woman under 40 with Graves' hyperthyroidism. J is TRBJ2-2 and V is TRBV28, with D perhaps TRBD2 (5 bases). The sample taken for sequencing was blood. CDR3 region: CASTFRPGELSF. The CDR3, as DNA: TGTGCCAGCACCTTCAGGCCCGGGGAGCTGTCTTTT.